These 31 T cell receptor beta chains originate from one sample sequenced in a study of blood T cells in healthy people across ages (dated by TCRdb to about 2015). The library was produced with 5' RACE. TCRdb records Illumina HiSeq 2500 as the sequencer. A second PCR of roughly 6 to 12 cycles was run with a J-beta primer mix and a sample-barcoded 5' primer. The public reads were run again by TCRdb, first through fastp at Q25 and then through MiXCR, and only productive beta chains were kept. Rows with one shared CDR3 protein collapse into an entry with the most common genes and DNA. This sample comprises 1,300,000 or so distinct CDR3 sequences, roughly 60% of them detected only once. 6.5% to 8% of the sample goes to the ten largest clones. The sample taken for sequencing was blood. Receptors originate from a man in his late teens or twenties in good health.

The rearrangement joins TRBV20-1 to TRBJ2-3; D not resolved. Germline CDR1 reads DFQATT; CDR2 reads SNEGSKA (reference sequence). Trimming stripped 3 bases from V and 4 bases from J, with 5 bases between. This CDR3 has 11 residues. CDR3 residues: CSASGADTQYF. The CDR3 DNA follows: TGCAGTGCTAGTGGGGCAGATACGCAGTATTTT.

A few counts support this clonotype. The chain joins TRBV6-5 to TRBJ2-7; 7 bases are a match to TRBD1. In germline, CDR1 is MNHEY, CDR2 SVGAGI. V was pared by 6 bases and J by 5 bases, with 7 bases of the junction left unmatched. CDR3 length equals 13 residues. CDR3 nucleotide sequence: TGTGCCAGCAGCCCTACAGGGGTGGACGAGCAGTACTTC. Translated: CASSPTGVDEQYF.

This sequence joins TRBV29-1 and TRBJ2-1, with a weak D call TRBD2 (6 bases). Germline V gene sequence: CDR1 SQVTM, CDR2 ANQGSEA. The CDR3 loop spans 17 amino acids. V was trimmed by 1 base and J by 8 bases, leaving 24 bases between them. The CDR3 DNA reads TGCAGCGTTGAAGGGACTACGGAGACAGCGCGAGGGCATGAGCAGTTCTTC. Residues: CSVEGTTETARGHEQFF.

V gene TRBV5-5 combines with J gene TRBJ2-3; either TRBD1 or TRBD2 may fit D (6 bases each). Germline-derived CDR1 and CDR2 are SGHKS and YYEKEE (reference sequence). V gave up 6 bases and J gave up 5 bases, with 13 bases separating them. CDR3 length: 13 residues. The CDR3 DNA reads TGTGCCAGCAACCGACTAGGGGGAGATACGCAGTATTTT. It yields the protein CASNRLGGDTQYF.

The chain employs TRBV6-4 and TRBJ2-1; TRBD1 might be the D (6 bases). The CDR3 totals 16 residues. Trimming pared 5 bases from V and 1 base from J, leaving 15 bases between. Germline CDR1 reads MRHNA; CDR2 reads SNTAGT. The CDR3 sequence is CASSKGTLESYNEQFF. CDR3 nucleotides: TGTGCCAGCAGTAAGGGGACACTAGAATCCTACAATGAGCAGTTCTTC.

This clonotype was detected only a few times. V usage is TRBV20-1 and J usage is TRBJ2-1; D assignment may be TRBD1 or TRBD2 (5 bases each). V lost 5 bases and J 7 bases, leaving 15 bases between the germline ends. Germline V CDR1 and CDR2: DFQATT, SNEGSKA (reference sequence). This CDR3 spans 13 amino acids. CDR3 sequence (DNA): TGCAGTGCTCGCCAGAGGGGATGGAATGAGCAGTTCTTC. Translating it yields CSARQRGWNEQFF.

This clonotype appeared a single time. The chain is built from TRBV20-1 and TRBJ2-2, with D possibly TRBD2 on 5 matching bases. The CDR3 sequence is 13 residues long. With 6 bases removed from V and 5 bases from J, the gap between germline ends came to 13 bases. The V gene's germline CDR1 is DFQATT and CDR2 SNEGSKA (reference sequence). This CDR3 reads CSAPTWETGELFF. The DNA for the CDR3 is TGCAGTGCCCCCACCTGGGAGACCGGGGAGCTGTTTTTT.

CDR3 region: CASSQGQAGAFYNEQFF. CDR3 bases: TGCGCCAGCAGCCAGGGTCAAGCGGGAGCGTTTTACAATGAGCAGTTCTTC. This rearrangement joins TRBV4-1 to TRBJ2-1; 8 nucleotides line up with TRBD2. CDR1 is MGHRA, CDR2 YSYEKL, per germline. The ends lost 3 bases at V and 4 bases at J; junction bases unmatched: 11. The CDR3 is 17 residues long.

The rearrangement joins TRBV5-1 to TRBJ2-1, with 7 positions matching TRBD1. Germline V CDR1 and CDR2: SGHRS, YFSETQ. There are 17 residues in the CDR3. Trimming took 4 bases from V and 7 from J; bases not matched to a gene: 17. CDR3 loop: CASSADRASYGVNEQFF. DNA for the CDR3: TGCGCCAGCAGCGCCGACAGGGCCAGTTACGGTGTGAATGAGCAGTTCTTC.

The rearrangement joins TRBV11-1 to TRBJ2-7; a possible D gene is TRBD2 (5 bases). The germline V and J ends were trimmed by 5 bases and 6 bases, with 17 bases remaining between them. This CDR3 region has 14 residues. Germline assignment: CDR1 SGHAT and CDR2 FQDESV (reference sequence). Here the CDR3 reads CASSVSRGRGEQYF. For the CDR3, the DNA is TGTGCCAGCAGCGTAAGTAGAGGGAGAGGCGAGCAGTACTTC.

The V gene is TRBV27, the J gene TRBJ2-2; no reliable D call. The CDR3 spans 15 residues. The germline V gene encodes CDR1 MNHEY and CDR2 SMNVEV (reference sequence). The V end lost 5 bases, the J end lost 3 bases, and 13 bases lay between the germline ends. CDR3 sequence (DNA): TGTGCCAGCAGTCCCACGGGCCGGGACACCGGGGAGCTGTTTTTT. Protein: CASSPTGRDTGELFF.

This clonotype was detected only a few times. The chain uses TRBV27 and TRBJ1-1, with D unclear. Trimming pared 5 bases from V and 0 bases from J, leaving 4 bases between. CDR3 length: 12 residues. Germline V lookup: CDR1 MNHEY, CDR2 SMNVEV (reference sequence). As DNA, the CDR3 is TGTGCCAGCAGTGCCATGAACACTGAAGCTTTCTTT. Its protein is CASSAMNTEAFF.

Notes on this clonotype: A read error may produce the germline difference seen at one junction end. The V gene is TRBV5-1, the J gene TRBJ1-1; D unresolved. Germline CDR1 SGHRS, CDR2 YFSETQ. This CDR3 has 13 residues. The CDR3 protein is CASSLNLNTEAFF. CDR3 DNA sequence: TGTGCCAGCAGCTTAAACTTGAACACTGAAGCTTTCTTT.

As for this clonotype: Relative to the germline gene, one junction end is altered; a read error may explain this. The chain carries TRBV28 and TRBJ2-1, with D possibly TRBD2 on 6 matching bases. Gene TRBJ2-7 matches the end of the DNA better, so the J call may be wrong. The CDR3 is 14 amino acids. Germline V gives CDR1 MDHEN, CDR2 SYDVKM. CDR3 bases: TGTGCCAACAGTCGTAGCGGAGATTACAATGAGCAGTACTTC. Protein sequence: CANSRSGDYNEQYF.

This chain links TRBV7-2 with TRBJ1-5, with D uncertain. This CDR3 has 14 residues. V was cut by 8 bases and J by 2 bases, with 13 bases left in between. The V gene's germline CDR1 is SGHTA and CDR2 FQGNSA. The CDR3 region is CASRQSGGNQPQHF. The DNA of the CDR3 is TGTGCCAGCCGCCAAAGTGGGGGCAATCAGCCCCAGCATTTT. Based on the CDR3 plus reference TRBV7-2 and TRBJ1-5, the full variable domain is GAGVSQSPSNKVTEKGKDVELRCDPISGHTALYWYRQSLGQGLEFLIYFQGNSAPDKSGLPSDRFSAERTGGSVSTLTIQRTQQEDSAVYLCASRQSGGNQPQHFGDGTRLSIL.

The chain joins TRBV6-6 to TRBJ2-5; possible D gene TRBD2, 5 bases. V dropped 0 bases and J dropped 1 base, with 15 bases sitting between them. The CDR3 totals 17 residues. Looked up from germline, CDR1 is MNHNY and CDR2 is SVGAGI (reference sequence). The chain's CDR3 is CASSYSTSGGSQETQYF. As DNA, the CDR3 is TGTGCCAGCAGTTACTCGACATCAGGTGGGAGCCAAGAGACCCAGTACTTC.

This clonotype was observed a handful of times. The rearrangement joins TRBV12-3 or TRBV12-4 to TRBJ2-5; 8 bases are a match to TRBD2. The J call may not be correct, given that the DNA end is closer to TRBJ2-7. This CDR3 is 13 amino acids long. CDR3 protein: CASKLAESYEQYF. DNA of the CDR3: TGTGCCAGCAAACTAGCGGAATCCTACGAGCAGTACTTC.

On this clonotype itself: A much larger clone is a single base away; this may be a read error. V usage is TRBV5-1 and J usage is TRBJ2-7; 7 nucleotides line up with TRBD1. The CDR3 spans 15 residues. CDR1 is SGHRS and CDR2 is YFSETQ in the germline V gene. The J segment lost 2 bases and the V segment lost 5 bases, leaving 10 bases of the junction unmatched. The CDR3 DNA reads TGCGCCAGCAGGCCCACGGACAGGAGGACCTACGAGCAGTACTTC. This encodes CASRPTDRRTYEQYF. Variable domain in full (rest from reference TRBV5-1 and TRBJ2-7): KAGVTQTPRYLIKTRGQQVTLSCSPISGHRSVSWYQQTPGQGLQFLFEYFSETQRNKGNFPGRFSGRQFSNSRSEMNVSTLELGDSALYLCASRPTDRRTYEQYFGPGTRLTVT.

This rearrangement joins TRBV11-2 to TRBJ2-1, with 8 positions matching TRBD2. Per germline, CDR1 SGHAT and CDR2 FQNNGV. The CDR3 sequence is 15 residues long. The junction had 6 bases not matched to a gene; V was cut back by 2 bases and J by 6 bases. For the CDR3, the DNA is TGTGCCAGCAGCTTAAGGGCGGGAGGCACCAATGAGCAGTTCTTC. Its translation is CASSLRAGGTNEQFF. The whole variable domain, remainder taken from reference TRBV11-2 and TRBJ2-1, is EAGVAQSPRYKIIEKRQSVAFWCNPISGHATLYWYQQILGQGPKLLIQFQNNGVVDDSQLPKDRFSAERLKGVDSTLKIQPAKLEDSAVYLCASSLRAGGTNEQFFGPGTRLTVL.

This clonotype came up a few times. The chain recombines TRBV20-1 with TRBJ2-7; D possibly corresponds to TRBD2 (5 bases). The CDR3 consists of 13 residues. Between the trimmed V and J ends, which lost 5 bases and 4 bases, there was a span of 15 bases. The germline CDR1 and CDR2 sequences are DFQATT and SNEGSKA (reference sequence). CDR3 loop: CSAPEAAHYEQYF. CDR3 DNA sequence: TGCAGTGCTCCGGAGGCAGCCCATTACGAGCAGTACTTC.

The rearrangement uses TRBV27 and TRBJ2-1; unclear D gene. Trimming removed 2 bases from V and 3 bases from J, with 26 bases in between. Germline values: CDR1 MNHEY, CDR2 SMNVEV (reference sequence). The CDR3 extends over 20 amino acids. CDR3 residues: CASSLRWMSRPDKGYNEQFF. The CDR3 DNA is TGTGCCAGCAGTTTACGTTGGATGTCGAGACCCGACAAGGGCTACAATGAGCAGTTCTTC.

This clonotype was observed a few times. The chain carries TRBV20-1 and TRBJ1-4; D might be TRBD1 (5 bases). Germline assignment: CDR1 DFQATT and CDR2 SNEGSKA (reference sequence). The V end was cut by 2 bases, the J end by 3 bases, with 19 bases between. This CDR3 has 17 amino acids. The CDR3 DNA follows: TGCAGTGCTAGATATTACAGGACATCTCTAGCTAATGAAAAACTGTTTTTT. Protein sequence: CSARYYRTSLANEKLFF.

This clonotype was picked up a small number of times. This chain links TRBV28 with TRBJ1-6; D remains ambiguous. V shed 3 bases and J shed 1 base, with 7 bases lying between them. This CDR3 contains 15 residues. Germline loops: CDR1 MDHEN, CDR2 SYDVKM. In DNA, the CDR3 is TGTGCCAGCAGTTTCTCCGGGTCCTATAATTCACCCCTCCACTTT. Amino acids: CASSFSGSYNSPLHF.

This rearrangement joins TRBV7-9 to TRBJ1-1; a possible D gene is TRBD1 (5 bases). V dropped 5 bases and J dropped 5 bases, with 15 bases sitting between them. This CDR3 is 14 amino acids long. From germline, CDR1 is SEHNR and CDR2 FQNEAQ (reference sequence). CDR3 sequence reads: CASSQDKGWTEAFF. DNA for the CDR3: TGTGCCAGCAGCCAGGACAAGGGTTGGACTGAAGCTTTCTTT.

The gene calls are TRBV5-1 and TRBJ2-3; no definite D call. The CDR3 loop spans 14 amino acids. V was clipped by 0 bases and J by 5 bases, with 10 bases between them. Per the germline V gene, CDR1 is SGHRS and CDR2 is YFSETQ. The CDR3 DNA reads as TGCGCCAGCAGCTTGGAGGGCTCAATAGATACGCAGTATTTT. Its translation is CASSLEGSIDTQYF.

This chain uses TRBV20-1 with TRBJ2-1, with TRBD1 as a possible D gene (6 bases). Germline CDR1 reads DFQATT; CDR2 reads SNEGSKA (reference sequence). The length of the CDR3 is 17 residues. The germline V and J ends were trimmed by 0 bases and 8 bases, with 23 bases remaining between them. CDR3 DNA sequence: TGCAGTGCTAGAGACCCCTATACCGGCCCGAAGGGGGATGAGCAGTTCTTC. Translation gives CSARDPYTGPKGDEQFF.

The CDR3 reads CASKREYEQYF. The CDR3 region has the DNA TGTGCCTCGAAGCGGGAGTACGAGCAGTACTTC. The V call is TRBV30, the J call TRBJ2-7; 8 positions agree with TRBD2. CDR3 length: 11 amino acids. Germline V CDR1 and CDR2: GTSNPN, SVGIG (reference sequence). V trimming: 7 bases; J trimming: 4 bases; junction bases outside the gene matches: 3.

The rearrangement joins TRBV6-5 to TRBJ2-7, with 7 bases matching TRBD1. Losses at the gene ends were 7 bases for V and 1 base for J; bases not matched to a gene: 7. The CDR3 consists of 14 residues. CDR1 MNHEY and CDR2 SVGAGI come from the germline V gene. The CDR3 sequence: CASNPRTGSYEQYF. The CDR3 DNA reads TGTGCCAGCAATCCTCGGACAGGATCCTACGAGCAGTACTTC.

CDR3 residues: CASSLGQEAFF. The CDR3 nucleotides are TGTGCCAGCAGTTTGGGACAGGAAGCTTTCTTT. The chain has TRBV6-2 or TRBV6-3 and TRBJ1-1, with TRBD1 matching over 7 bases. Germline CDR1 and CDR2: MNHEY and SVGEGT. The trim removed 4 bases at V and 8 bases at J, leaving 1 base unmatched. This CDR3 contains 11 residues.

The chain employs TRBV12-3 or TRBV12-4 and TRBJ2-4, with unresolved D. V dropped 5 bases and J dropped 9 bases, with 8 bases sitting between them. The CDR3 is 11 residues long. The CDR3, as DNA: TGTGCCAGCAGTCGAAGCTCCATTCAGTACTTC. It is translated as CASSRSSIQYF.

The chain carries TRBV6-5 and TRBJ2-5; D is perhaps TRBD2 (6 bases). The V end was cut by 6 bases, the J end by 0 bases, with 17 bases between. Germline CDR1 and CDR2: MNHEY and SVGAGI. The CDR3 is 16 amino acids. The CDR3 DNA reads TGTGCCAGCAGCCGGGATTACCGGGACTACCAAGAGACCCAGTACTTC. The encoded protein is CASSRDYRDYQETQYF.